Below, 27 T cell receptor beta chains from the same sample are listed, as sequenced in a study of T cell responses to AZD1222 COVID-19 vaccine. The table came from immunoSEQ multiplex PCR; TCRdb's copy has only in-frame clones and leaves some out. The table records 100,000 to 120,000 clones, approximately 90% of them present only once. The input for sequencing was peripheral blood, taken 28 days after the second AZD1222 dose. The receptors originated from an adult who received the AZD1222 COVID-19 vaccine.

The chain combines TRBV14 with TRBJ2-2, with 10 bases identical to TRBD1. Germline lookup yields CDR1 SGHDN and CDR2 FVKESK. J lost 4 bases, V lost 6 bases, and 5 bases had no gene match. This CDR3 region has 15 residues. Here the CDR3 reads CASSWGQGFTGELFF. The CDR3 bases are TGTGCCAGCAGTTGGGGACAGGGGTTCACCGGGGAGCTGTTTTTT.

The chain carries TRBV7-9 and TRBJ2-2; 8 bases align to TRBD2. The CDR3 covers 16 residues. Germline trimming cut 10 bases from V and 4 bases from J; bases unmatched to any gene: 14. CDR1 is SEHNR, CDR2 FQNEAQ, per germline (reference sequence). CDR3 bases: TGTGCCACCGAAGACGGGGGGGCAATGGGCACCGGGGAGCTGTTTTTT. As protein: CATEDGGAMGTGELFF.

The chain employs TRBV6-6 and TRBJ1-1; tentative D call: TRBD1 (6 bases). The germline CDR1 and CDR2 sequences are MNHNY and SVGAGI (reference sequence). The CDR3 has 13 residues. The V and J ends lost 10 bases and 5 bases respectively, with 17 bases between them. The CDR3 sequence: CATLTRGETEAFF. The DNA for the CDR3 is TGTGCCACTCTAACAAGGGGGGAAACTGAAGCTTTCTTT.

The table lists this clone with a count of one. The chain uses TRBV9 and TRBJ2-2; D might be TRBD1 (6 bases). Germline assignment: CDR1 SGDLS and CDR2 YYNGEE. CDR3 length: 16 residues. Trimming took 4 bases from V and 0 from J, leaving 13 bases between them. DNA of the CDR3: TGTGCCAGCAGCCTTCGACAGGAGTCGAACACCGGGGAGCTGTTTTTT. Encoded protein: CASSLRQESNTGELFF.

This clone has more than one count but fewer than ten. V gene TRBV29-1 combines with J gene TRBJ1-4; no definite D call. Deletions cut 4 bases from V and 5 bases from J, with 14 bases between. The CDR3 spans 14 residues. Germline V gene sequence: CDR1 SQVTM, CDR2 ANQGSEA. CDR3 sequence reads: CSVGISGGNEKLFF. In DNA, the CDR3 is TGCAGCGTTGGAATCTCTGGCGGGAATGAAAAACTGTTTTTT. Looking up the rest from reference TRBV29-1 and TRBJ1-4 gives the full variable domain: SAVISQKPSRDICQRGTSLTIQCQVDSQVTMMFWYRQQPGQSLTLIATANQGSEATYESGFVIDKFPISRPNLTFSTLTVSNMSPEDSSIYLCSVGISGGNEKLFFGSGTQLSVL.

CDR3 sequence: CASSFGGLLGGYTF. The CDR3, as DNA: TGTGCCAGCAGTTTTGGGGGGCTCCTGGGTGGCTACACCTTC. The V gene is TRBV28, the J gene TRBJ1-2; possible D gene TRBD1, 6 bases. This CDR3 has 14 residues. Trimming took off 3 bases at V and 7 bases at J, with 15 bases between the two ends. CDR1 is MDHEN and CDR2 is SYDVKM in the germline V gene.

This clone came up a few times. The chain couples TRBV5-1 to TRBJ1-4; 7 nucleotides align to TRBD1. The CDR3 spans 15 residues. V gave up 4 bases and J gave up 4 bases; unmatched junction bases: 7. Germline V gene data show CDR1 as SGHRS and CDR2 as YFSETQ. The CDR3 DNA reads TGCGCCAGCAGCCCCACCGGGACAGTTAATGAAAAACTGTTTTTT. It yields the protein CASSPTGTVNEKLFF.

The gene calls are TRBV19 and TRBJ2-1, with 15 bases aligning to TRBD2. Looked up from germline, CDR1 is LNHDA and CDR2 is SQIVND (reference sequence). J gave up 0 bases and V 5 bases, and 2 bases lay outside the gene matches. CDR3 length equals 17 residues. DNA of the CDR3: TGTGCCAGTAGTGGACTAGCGGGAGGGAGCTCCTACAATGAGCAGTTCTTC. Its protein is CASSGLAGGSSYNEQFF.

V and J are TRBV21-1 and TRBJ2-1. TRBV21-1 is marked as a pseudogene. CDR3 length: 15 amino acids. CDR3 bases: TGTGCCAGCAGCAAAATCCATACAGCGTTACATGAGCAGTTCTTC. It encodes CASSKIHTALHEQFF.

V gene TRBV13 combines with J gene TRBJ2-1; 7 bases match TRBD1. J was trimmed by 1 base and V by 5 bases; bases with no gene match: 2. Per germline, CDR1 PRHDT and CDR2 FYEKMQ (reference sequence). The CDR3 spans 14 residues. The CDR3 DNA is TGTGCCAGCAGCACGGGACAGTCCTACAATGAGCAGTTCTTC. Protein: CASSTGQSYNEQFF.

The chain uses TRBV24-1 and TRBJ2-1, with D perhaps TRBD2 (7 bases). CDR1 and CDR2 from the germline V gene are KGHDR and SFDVKD. The CDR3 sequence is 12 residues long. V gave up 10 bases and J gave up 6 bases, with 12 bases separating them. CDR3: CATRGGPNEQFF. CDR3 nucleotides: TGTGCCACGAGGGGGGGTCCCAATGAGCAGTTCTTC.

The V call is TRBV2, the J call TRBJ1-1; D is ambiguous. V lost 6 bases to trimming and J lost 2 bases, with 10 bases between them. This CDR3 is built from 13 residues. Germline values: CDR1 SNHLY, CDR2 FYNNEI. CDR3 nucleotide sequence: TGTGCCAGCAGCCCGACAACTAACACTGAAGCTTTCTTT. This encodes CASSPTTNTEAFF.

The rearrangement joins TRBV11-2 to TRBJ2-7; TRBD1 agrees at 10 bases. Germline V CDR1 and CDR2: SGHAT, FQNNGV. The CDR3 is made up of 14 amino acids. The V and J ends lost 1 base and 5 bases, in that order; junction bases with no gene match: 2. Here the CDR3 reads CASSLVGTGDEQYF. The CDR3 DNA reads as TGTGCCAGCAGCTTAGTGGGGACAGGGGACGAGCAGTACTTC.

In regard to this clone: This is likely a read error, given that the CDR3 carries no conserved phenylalanine or tryptophan at its end. Because the CDR3's place on the DNA is in doubt, the DNA is left out and the CDR3 is given as listed by TCRdb. This chain uses TRBV7-8 with TRBJ2-3; the table names TRBD2, a call not compared with the DNA. The CDR3 region is 12 residues in length, termini included. Germline-derived CDR1 and CDR2 are SGHVS and FQNEAQ. CDR3 residues: CASSSGLAGGPI.

This clone is a singleton in its sample. The V call is TRBV27, the J call TRBJ1-1; possible D gene TRBD1, 6 bases. The CDR3 is made up of 14 amino acids. V was trimmed by 4 bases and J by 2 bases, leaving 11 bases between them. Germline CDR1 is MNHEY and CDR2 is SMNVEV (reference sequence). DNA of the CDR3: TGTGCCAGCAGTTGGTGGGGGCCTAACACTGAAGCTTTCTTT. Its protein is CASSWWGPNTEAFF.

The V call is TRBV28, the J call TRBJ1-2, with 7 bases identical to TRBD1. Germline V gene lookup returns CDR1 MDHEN and CDR2 SYDVKM. The CDR3 is 12 amino acids. V lost 7 bases, J lost 5 bases, and 4 bases stayed unmatched. In DNA form, the CDR3 reads TGTGCCAGCACGACAGGGTCTTATGGCTACACCTTC. Its translation is CASTTGSYGYTF.

V and J are TRBV5-1 and TRBJ1-1; 7 bases are a match to TRBD1. Looked up from germline, CDR1 is SGHRS and CDR2 is YFSETQ. With V trimmed by 4 bases and J by 1 base, 1 base remained unmatched. The CDR3 contains 13 residues. CDR3 sequence: CASSDRENTEAFF. For the CDR3, the DNA is TGCGCCAGCAGCGACAGGGAGAACACTGAAGCTTTCTTT.

This chain links TRBV7-9 with TRBJ2-5; D perhaps matches TRBD2 (7 bases). The germline V gene encodes CDR1 SEHNR and CDR2 FQNEAQ (reference sequence). V was pared by 0 bases and J by 4 bases, with 18 bases between. This CDR3 is 17 amino acids long. The CDR3 DNA sequence: TGTGCCAGCAGCTTAGCCGTAGAGTCGGGGGGCGGAGAGACCCAGTACTTC. The encoded protein is CASSLAVESGGGETQYF.

The V gene is TRBV5-4, the J gene TRBJ2-7, with 8 bases aligning to TRBD1. Germline CDR1 and CDR2: SGHNT and YYREEE (reference sequence). The CDR3 runs 15 residues. V lost 4 bases and J lost 6; bases outside the gene matches: 12. This CDR3 is CASSPRTGPEPEQYF. In DNA form, the CDR3 reads TGTGCCAGCAGCCCACGGACAGGGCCTGAGCCCGAGCAGTACTTC.

The chain uses TRBV12-3 or TRBV12-4 and TRBJ1-3; D gene ambiguous. V lost 3 bases to trimming and J lost 0 bases, with 3 bases between them. The CDR3 has 13 residues. CDR3 protein: CASSFNSGNTIYF. CDR3 nucleotide sequence: TGTGCCAGCAGTTTTAACTCTGGAAACACCATATATTTT.

This clone occurred once. This chain uses TRBV7-8 with TRBJ2-3, with D possibly TRBD1 on 5 matching bases. Trimming removed 7 bases from V and 4 bases from J, with 12 bases in between. From germline, CDR1 is SGHVS and CDR2 FQNEAQ. The CDR3 is 13 amino acids. The CDR3 sequence: CASTVLGADTQYF. The CDR3 DNA sequence: TGTGCCAGCACGGTGTTAGGGGCAGATACGCAGTATTTT. The full variable domain, with the rest looked up from reference TRBV7-8 and TRBJ2-3, is GAGVSQSPRYKVAKRGQDVALRCDPISGHVSLFWYQQALGQGPEFLTYFQNEAQLDKSGLPSDRFFAERPEGSVSTLKIQRTQQEDSAVYLCASTVLGADTQYFGPGTRLTVL.

The genes are TRBV19 and TRBJ2-7, with a possible D match to TRBD2 (6 bases). V lost 5 bases and J 0 bases, leaving 14 bases between the germline ends. The germline CDR1 and CDR2 sequences are LNHDA and SQIVND (reference sequence). This CDR3 region has 15 residues. The CDR3, as DNA: TGTGCCAGTAGTTTCGGGACTTCCCTCTCCTACGAGCAGTACTTC. Translated: CASSFGTSLSYEQYF.

The gene calls are TRBV11-2 and TRBJ1-1; a possible D gene is TRBD1 (5 bases). V dropped 5 bases and J dropped 1 base, with 8 bases sitting between them. CDR1 SGHAT and CDR2 FQNNGV come from the germline V gene. CDR3 size: 13 residues. CDR3 sequence reads: CASSIQGNTEAFF. Written as DNA, the CDR3 is TGTGCCAGCAGCATCCAGGGGAACACTGAAGCTTTCTTT.

The rearrangement links TRBV28 to TRBJ1-2, with D perhaps TRBD1 (6 bases). V was clipped by 4 bases and J by 5 bases, with 14 bases between them. This CDR3 is 14 amino acids long. CDR1 MDHEN and CDR2 SYDVKM come from the germline V gene. The CDR3 bases are TGTGCCAGCAGTTCCCCACAGGGCGGATATGGCTACACCTTC. Protein: CASSSPQGGYGYTF.

V is TRBV7-9 and J is TRBJ2-7; no definite D call. V gave up 6 bases and J gave up 6 bases, with 12 bases separating them. This CDR3 region has 12 residues. Per germline, CDR1 SEHNR and CDR2 FQNEAQ (reference sequence). Written as DNA, the CDR3 is TGTGCCAGCAGTTCCACACGGTCCGAGCAGTACTTC. It translates to CASSSTRSEQYF.

This clone is a singleton in its sample. The chain uses TRBV6-5 and TRBJ1-2, with D possibly being TRBD1 (5 bases). Looked up from germline, CDR1 is MNHEY and CDR2 is SVGAGI. V lost 6 bases to trimming and J lost 2 bases, with 7 bases between them. The CDR3 has 12 residues. The CDR3 loop is CASRDNNYGYTF. The DNA of the CDR3 is TGTGCCAGCAGGGACAACAACTATGGCTACACCTTC.

The chain is built from TRBV25-1 and TRBJ2-2; D is perhaps TRBD1 (6 bases). The CDR3 sequence is 14 residues long. V gave up 4 bases and J gave up 3 bases, with 9 bases separating them. The germline V gene has CDR1 MGHDK and CDR2 SYGVNS. The CDR3: CASSGWTDTGELFF. In DNA form, the CDR3 reads TGTGCCAGCAGTGGTTGGACAGACACCGGGGAGCTGTTTTTT.